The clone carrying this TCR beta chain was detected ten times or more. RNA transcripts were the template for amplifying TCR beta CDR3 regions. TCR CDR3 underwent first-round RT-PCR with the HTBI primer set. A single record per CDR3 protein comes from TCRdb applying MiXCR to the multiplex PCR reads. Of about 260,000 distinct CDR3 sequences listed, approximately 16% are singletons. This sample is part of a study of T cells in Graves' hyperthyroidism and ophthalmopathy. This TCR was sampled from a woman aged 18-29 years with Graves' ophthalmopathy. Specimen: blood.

The CDR3 region is CASSLFGTGELFF. For the CDR3, the DNA is TGTGCCAGCAGTTTATTTGGGACCGGGGAGCTGTTTTTT. This chain links TRBV27 with TRBJ2-2; no reliable D call. This CDR3 has 13 residues. Germline lookup yields CDR1 MNHEY and CDR2 SMNVEV (reference sequence). The ends were cut back, 1 base at V and 5 bases at J, with 5 bases in the middle.